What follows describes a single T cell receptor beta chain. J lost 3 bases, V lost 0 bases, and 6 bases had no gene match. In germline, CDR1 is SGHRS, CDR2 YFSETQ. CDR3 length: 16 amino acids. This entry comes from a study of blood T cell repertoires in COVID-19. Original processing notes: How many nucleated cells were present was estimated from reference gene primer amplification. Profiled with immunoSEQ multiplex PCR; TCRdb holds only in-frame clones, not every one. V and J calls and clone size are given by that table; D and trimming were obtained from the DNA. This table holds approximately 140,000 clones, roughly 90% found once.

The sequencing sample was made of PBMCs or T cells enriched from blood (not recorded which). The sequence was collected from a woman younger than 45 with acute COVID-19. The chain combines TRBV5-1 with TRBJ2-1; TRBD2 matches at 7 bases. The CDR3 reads CASSLVGGSIYNEQFF. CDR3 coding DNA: TGCGCCAGCAGCTTGGTCGGCGGGAGTATCTACAATGAGCAGTTCTTC.